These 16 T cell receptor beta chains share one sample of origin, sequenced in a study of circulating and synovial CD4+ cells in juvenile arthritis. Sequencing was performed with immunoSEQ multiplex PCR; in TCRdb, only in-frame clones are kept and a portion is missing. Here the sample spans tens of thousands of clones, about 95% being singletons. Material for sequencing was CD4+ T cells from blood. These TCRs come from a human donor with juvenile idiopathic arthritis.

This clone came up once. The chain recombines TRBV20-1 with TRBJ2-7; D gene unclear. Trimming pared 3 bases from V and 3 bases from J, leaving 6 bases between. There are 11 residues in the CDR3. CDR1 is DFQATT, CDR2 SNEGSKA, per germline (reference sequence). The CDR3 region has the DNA TGCAGTGCTAGTCTCAGCTACGAGCAGTACTTC. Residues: CSASLSYEQYF.

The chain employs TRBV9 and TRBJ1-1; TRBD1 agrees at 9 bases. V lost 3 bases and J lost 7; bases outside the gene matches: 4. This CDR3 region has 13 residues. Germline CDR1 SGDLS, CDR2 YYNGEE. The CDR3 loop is CASSARDRDEAFF. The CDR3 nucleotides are TGTGCCAGCAGCGCGCGGGACAGGGATGAAGCTTTCTTT.

The CDR3 DNA sequence: TGTGCCAGCAGTACCAAGGGGTGGACAGGCTTTGGCTACACCTTC. This translates into CASSTKGWTGFGYTF. This sequence joins TRBV2 and TRBJ1-2, with 7 bases lining up with TRBD1. The CDR3 extends over 15 amino acids. V dropped 5 bases and J dropped 7; count of bases not matched to a gene: 13. Per the germline V gene, CDR1 is SNHLY and CDR2 is FYNNEI.

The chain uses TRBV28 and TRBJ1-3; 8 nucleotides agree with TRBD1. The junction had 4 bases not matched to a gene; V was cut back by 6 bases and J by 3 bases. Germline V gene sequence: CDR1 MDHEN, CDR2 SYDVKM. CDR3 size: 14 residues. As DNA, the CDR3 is TGTGCCAGCAGGACAACAGGGGGTGGAAACACCATATATTTT. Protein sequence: CASRTTGGGNTIYF. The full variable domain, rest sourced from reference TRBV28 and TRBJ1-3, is DVKVTQSSRYLVKRTGEKVFLECVQDMDHENMFWYRQDPGLGLRLIYFSYDVKMKEKGDIPEGYSVSREKKERFSLILESASTNQTSMYLCASRTTGGGNTIYFGEGSWLTVV.

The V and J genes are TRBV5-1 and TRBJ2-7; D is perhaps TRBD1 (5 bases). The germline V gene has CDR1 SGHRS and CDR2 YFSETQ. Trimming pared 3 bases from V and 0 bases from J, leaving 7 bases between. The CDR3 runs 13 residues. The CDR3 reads CASSWQGSYEQYF. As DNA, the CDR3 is TGCGCCAGCAGCTGGCAGGGCTCCTACGAGCAGTACTTC.

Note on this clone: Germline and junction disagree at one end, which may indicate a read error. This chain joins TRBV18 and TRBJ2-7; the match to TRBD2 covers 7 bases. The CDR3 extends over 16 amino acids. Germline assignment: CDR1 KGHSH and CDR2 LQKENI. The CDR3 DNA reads TGTGCCAGCTCACCATTGGCTAGCGGCTCAATCTACGAGCAGCACTTC. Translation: CASSPLASGSIYEQHF. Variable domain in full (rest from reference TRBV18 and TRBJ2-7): NAGVMQNPRHLVRRRGQEARLRCSPMKGHSHVYWYRQLPEEGLKFMVYLQKENIIDESGMPKERFSAEFPKEGPSILRIQQVVRGDSAAYFCASSPLASGSIYEQHFGPGTRLTVT.

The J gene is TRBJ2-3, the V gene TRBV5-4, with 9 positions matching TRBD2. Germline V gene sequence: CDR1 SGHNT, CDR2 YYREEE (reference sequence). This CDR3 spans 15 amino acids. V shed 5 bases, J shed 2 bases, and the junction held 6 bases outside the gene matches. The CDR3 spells CASRLAGAFTDTQYF. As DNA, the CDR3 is TGTGCCAGCAGGTTAGCGGGAGCGTTCACAGATACGCAGTATTTT.

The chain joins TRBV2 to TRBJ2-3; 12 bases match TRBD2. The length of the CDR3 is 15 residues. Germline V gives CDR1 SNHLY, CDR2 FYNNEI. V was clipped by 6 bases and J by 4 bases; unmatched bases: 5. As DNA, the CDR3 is TGTGCCAGCAGCATCCTAGCGGGAGGGGCAGATACGCAGTATTTT. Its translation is CASSILAGGADTQYF.

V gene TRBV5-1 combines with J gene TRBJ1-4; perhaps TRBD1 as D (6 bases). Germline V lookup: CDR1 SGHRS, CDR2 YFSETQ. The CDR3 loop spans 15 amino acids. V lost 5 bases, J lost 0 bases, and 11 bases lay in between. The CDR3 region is CASSPWTATNEKLFF. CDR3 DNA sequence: TGCGCCAGCAGTCCATGGACAGCAACTAATGAAAAACTGTTTTTT.

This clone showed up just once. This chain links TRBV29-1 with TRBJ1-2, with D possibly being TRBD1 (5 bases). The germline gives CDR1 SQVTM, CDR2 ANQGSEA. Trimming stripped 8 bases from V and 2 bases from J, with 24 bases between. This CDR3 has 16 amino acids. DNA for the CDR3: TGCAGCTCTTTCAACTCCGATCCGGGGGTAAACTATGGCTACACCTTC. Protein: CSSFNSDPGVNYGYTF. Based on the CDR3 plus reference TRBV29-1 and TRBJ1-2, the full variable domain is SAVISQKPSRDICQRGTSLTIQCQVDSQVTMMFWYRQQPGQSLTLIATANQGSEATYESGFVIDKFPISRPNLTFSTLTVSNMSPEDSSIYLCSSFNSDPGVNYGYTFGSGTRLTVV.

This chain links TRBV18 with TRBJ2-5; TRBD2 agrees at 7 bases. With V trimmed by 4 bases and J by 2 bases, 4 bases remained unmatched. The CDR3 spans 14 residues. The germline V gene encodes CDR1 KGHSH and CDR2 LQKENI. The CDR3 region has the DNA TGTGCCAGCTCACGCGGACTAGGTCAAGAGACCCAGTACTTC. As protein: CASSRGLGQETQYF.

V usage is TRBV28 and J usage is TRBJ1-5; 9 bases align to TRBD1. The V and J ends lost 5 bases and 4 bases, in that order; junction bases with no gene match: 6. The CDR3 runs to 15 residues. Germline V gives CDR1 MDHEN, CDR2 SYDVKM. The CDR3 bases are TGTGCCAGCAGTCTCGACAGGGGGTCTAATCAGCCCCAGCATTTT. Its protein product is CASSLDRGSNQPQHF.

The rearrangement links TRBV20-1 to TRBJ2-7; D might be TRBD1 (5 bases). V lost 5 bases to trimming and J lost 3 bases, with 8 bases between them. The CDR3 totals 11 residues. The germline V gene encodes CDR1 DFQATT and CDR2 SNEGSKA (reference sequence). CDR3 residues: CSAQQDYEQYF. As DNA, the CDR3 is TGCAGTGCTCAACAGGACTACGAGCAGTACTTC.

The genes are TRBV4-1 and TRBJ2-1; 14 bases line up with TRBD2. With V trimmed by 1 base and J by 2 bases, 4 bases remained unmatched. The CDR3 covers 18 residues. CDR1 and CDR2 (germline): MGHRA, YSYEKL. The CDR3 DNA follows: TGCGCCAGCAGCCAAGCCCGGACTAGCGGGAGGACCTACAATGAGCAGTTCTTC. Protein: CASSQARTSGRTYNEQFF.

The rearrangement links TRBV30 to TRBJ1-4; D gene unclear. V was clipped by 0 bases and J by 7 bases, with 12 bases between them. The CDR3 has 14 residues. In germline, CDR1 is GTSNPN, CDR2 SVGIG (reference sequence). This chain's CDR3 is CAWSVRPESEKLFF. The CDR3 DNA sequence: TGTGCCTGGAGTGTCCGCCCCGAGAGTGAAAAACTGTTTTTT.

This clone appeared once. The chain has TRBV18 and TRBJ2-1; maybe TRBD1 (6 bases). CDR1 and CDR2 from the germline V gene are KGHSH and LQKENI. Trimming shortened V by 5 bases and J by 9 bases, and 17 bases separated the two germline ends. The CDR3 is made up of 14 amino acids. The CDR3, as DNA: TGTGCCAGCTCAGCAATTTCAGGGGAGACTGAGCAGTTCTTC. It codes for CASSAISGETEQFF.